This T cell receptor beta chain was sequenced in a study of early T cells in non-severe SARS-CoV-2 infection. Across the study: RNA in bulk from unsorted whole blood was sequenced, and chains were unpaired. General study points: CD4 and private specificities were missed by VDJdb matching, which favored anti-spike CD8 responses.

Attachment of unique molecular identifiers was made to individual cDNA molecules. TCRdb re-called the 5' RACE reads with MiXCR, one entry per CDR3 protein. The table shows approximately 83,000 distinct CDR3 sequences, with more than 13% occurring only once. V shed 1 base and J shed 5 bases, with 11 bases lying between them. The germline V gene has CDR1 SGHVS and CDR2 FQNEAQ. CDR3 length: 14 amino acids. Details on this clonotype: Its cognate antigen is unknown.

The rearrangement uses TRBV7-8 and TRBJ2-5, with D possibly matching TRBD2 (5 bases). This TCR came from an adult who was a healthcare worker with PCR-confirmed SARS-CoV-2 infection or an uninfected control (not recorded which). Material: whole blood. CDR3 protein: CASSLETIRETQYF. The CDR3 region has the DNA TGTGCCAGCAGCTTAGAGACTATCAGGGAGACCCAGTACTTC.